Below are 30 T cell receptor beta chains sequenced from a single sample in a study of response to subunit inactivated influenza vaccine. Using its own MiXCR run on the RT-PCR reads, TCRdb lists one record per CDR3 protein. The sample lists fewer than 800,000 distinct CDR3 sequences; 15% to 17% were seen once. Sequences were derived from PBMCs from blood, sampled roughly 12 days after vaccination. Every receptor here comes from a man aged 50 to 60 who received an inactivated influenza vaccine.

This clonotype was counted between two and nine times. The CDR3 sequence: CASSPRGLGGYTF. The CDR3 DNA reads as TGTGCCAGCAGTCCCAGGGGCTTGGGGGGCTACACCTTC. The J gene is TRBJ1-2, the V gene TRBV12-3 or TRBV12-4, with a possible D match to TRBD1 (6 bases). The CDR3 runs 13 residues. Trimming took 5 bases from V and 8 from J, leaving 15 bases between them.

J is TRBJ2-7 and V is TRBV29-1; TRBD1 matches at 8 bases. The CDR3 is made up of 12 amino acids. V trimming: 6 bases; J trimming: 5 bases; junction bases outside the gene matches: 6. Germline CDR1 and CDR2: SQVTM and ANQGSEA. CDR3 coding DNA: TGCAGCGTCCAGGGGGCTGGGAACGAGCAGTACTTC. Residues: CSVQGAGNEQYF.

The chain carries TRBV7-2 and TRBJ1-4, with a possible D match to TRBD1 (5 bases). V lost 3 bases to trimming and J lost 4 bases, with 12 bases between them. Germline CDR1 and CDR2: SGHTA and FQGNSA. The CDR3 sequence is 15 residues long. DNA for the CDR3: TGTGCCAGCAGCTTTGCGGGACTCCTTAATGAAAAACTGTTTTTT. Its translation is CASSFAGLLNEKLFF.

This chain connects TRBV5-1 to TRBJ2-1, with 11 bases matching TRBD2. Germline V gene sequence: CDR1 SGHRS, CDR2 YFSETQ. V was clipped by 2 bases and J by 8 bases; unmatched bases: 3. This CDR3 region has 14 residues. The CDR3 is CASSFGTSGDEQFF. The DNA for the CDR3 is TGCGCCAGCAGCTTTGGGACTAGCGGCGATGAGCAGTTCTTC. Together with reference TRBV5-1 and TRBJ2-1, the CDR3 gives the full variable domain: KAGVTQTPRYLIKTRGQQVTLSCSPISGHRSVSWYQQTPGQGLQFLFEYFSETQRNKGNFPGRFSGRQFSNSRSEMNVSTLELGDSALYLCASSFGTSGDEQFFGPGTRLTVL.

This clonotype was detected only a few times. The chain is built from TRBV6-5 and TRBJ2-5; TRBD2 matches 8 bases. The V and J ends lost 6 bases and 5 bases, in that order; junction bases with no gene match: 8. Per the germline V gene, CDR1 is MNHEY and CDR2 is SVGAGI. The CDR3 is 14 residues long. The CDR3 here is CASRSSGGVETQYF. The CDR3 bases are TGTGCCAGCAGGTCCTCGGGGGGGGTGGAGACCCAGTACTTC.

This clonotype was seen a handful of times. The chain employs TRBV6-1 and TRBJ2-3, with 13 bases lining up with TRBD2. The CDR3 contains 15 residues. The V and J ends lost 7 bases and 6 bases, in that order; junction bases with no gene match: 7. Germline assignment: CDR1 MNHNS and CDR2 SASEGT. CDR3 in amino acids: CASTRTSGRPDTQYF. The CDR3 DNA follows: TGTGCCAGCACGAGGACTAGCGGGAGACCTGATACGCAGTATTTT.

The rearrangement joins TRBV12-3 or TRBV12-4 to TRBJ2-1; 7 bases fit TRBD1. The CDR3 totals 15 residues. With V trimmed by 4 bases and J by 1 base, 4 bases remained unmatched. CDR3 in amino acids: CASSYGRGSYNEQFF. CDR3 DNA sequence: TGTGCCAGCAGTTACGGCAGGGGGTCCTACAATGAGCAGTTCTTC.

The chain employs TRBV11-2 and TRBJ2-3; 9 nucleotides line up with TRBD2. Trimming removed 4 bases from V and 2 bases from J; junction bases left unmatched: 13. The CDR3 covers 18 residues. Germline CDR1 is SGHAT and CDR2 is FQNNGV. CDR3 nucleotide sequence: TGTGCCAGCAGCTCCCCTCGGGAGCGGGGGGCCCTCACAGATACGCAGTATTTT. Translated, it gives CASSSPRERGALTDTQYF.

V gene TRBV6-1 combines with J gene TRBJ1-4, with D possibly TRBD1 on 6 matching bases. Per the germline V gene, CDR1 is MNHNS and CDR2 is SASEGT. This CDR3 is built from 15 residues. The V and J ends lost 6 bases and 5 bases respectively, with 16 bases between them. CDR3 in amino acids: CASSHSGQLNEKLFF. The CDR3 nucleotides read TGTGCCAGCAGCCACAGCGGACAGCTGAATGAAAAACTGTTTTTT.

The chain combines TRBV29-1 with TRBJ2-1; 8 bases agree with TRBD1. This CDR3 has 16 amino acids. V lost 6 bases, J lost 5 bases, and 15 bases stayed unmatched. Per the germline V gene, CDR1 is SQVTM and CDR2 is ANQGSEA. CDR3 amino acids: CSVPGQGSIFHNEQFF. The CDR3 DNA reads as TGCAGCGTGCCCGGACAGGGCTCCATTTTCCACAATGAGCAGTTCTTC.

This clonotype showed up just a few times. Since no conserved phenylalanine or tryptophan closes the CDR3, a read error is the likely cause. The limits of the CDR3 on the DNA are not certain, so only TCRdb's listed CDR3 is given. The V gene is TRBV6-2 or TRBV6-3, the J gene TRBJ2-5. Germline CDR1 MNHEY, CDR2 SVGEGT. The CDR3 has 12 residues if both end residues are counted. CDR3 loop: CASSYSNARPAL.

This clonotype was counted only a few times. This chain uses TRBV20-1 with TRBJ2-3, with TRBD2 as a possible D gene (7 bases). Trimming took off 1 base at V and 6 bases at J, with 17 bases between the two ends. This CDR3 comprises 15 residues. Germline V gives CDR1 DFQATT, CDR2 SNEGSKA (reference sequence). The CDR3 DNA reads TGCAGTGCTAGAGTTGCTGGGGGGGCAACGGATACGCAGTATTTT. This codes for CSARVAGGATDTQYF.

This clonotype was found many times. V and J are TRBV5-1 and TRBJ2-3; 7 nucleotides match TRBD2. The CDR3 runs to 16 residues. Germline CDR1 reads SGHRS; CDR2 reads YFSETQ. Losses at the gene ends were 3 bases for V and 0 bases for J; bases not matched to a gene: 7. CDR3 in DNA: TGCGCCAGCAGCTCTGGGACTAAATCTAGCACAGATACGCAGTATTTT. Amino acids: CASSSGTKSSTDTQYF.

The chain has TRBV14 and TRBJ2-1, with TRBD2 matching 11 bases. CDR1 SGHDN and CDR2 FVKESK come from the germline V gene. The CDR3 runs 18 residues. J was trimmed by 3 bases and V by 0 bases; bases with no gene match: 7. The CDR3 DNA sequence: TGTGCCAGCAGCCAAGAATTGGGAACTAGCGGGAGCTACAATGAGCAGTTCTTC. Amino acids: CASSQELGTSGSYNEQFF.

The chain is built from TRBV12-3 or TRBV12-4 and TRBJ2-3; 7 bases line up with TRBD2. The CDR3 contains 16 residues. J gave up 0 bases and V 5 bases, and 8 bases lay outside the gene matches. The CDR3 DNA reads TGTGCCAGCAGTCCCGGCCGGGACTATAGCACAGATACGCAGTATTTT. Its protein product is CASSPGRDYSTDTQYF.

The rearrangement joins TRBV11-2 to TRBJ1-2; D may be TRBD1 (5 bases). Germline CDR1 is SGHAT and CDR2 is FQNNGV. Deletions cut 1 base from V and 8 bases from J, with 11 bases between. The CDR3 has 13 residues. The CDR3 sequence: CASSLVQVYGYTF. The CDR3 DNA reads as TGTGCCAGCAGCTTAGTACAGGTCTACGGCTACACCTTC.

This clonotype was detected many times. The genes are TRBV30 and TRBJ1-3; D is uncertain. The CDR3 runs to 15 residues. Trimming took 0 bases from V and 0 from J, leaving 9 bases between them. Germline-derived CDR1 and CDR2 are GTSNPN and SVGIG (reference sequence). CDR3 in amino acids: CAWSVGQYSGNTIYF. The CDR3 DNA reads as TGTGCCTGGAGTGTCGGTCAGTACTCTGGAAACACCATATATTTT. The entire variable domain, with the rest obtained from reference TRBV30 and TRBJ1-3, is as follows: SQTIHQWPATLVQPVGSPLSLECTVEGTSNPNLYWYRQAAGRGLQLLFYSVGIGQISSEVPQNLSASRPQDRQFILSSKKLLLSDSGFYLCAWSVGQYSGNTIYFGEGSWLTVV.

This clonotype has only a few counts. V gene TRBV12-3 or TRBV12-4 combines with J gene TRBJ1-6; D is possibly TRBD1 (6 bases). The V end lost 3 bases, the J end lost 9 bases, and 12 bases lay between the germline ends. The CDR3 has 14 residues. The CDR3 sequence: CASSFAGGSSPLHF. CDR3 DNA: TGTGCCAGCAGTTTCGCGGGGGGCAGTTCACCCCTCCACTTT.

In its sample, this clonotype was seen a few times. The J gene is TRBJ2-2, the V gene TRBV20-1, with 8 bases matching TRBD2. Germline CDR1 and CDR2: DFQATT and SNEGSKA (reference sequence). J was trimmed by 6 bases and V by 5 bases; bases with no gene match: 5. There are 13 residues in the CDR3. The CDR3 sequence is CSAVTRGAGELFF. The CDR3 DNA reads TGCAGTGCTGTCACGCGGGGGGCCGGGGAGCTGTTTTTT.

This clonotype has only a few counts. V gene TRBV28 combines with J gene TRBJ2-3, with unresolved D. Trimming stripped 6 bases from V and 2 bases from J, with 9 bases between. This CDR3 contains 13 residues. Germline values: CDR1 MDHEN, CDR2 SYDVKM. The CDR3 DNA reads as TGTGCCAGCAGCCAAGGGAACACAGATACGCAGTATTTT. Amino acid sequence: CASSQGNTDTQYF.

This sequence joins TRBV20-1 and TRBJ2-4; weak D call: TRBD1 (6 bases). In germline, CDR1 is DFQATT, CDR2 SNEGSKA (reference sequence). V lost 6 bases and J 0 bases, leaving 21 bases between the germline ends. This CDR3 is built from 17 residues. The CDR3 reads CSAAWVRTDLAKNIQYF. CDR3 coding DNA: TGCAGTGCGGCGTGGGTGCGGACAGACTTAGCCAAAAACATTCAGTACTTC.

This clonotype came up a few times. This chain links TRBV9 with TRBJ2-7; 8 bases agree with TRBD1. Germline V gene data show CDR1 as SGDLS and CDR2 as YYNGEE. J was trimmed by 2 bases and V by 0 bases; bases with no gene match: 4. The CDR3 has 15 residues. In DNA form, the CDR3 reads TGTGCCAGCAGCGTAGCGCCAGGGGGCCCCTACGAGCAGTACTTC. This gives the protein CASSVAPGGPYEQYF.

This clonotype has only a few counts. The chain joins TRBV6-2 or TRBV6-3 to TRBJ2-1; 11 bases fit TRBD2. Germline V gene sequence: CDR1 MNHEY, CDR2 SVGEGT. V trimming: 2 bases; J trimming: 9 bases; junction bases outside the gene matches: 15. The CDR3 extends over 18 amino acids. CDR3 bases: TGTGCCAGCAGTTACGATGGGGCTAGCGGGGGGAACAGGGTTGAGCAGTTCTTC. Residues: CASSYDGASGGNRVEQFF.

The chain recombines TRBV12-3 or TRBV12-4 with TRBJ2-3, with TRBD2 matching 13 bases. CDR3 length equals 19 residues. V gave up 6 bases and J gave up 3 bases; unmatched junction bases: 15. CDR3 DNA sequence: TGTGCCAGCAGCCCAGACCCACTACTAGCGGGGGGGCCTACAGATACGCAGTATTTT. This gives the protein CASSPDPLLAGGPTDTQYF.

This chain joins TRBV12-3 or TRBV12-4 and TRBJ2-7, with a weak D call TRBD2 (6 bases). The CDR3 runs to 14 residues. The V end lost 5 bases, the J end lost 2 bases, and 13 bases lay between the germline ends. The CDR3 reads CASSPGLSPYEQYF. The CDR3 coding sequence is TGTGCCAGCAGTCCAGGACTAAGCCCCTACGAGCAGTACTTC.

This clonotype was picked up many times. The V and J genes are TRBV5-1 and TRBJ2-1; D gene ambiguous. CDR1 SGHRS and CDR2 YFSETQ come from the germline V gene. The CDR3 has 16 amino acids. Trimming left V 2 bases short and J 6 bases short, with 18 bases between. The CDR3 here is CASSLALVGPSNEQFF. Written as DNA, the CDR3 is TGCGCCAGCAGCTTAGCCTTGGTCGGCCCTAGCAATGAGCAGTTCTTC.

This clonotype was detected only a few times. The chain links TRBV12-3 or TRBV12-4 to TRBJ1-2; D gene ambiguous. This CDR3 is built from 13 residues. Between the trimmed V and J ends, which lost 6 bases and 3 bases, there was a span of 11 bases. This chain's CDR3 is CASRGIRDYGYTF. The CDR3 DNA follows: TGTGCCAGCAGGGGGATTCGGGACTATGGCTACACCTTC.

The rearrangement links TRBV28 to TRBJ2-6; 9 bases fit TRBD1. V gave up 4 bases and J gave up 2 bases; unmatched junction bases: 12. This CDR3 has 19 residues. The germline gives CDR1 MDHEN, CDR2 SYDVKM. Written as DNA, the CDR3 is TGTGCCAGCAGTTCCATCGGACAGGGGAGTTTGGCTGGGGCCAACGTCCTGACTTTC. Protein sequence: CASSSIGQGSLAGANVLTF.

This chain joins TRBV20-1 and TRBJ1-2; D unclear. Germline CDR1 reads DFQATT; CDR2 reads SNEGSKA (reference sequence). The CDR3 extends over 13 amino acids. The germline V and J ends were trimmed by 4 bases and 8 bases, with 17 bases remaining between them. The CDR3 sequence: CSAIPHIQAGYTF. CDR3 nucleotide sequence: TGCAGTGCTATTCCCCACATTCAGGCAGGCTACACCTTC.

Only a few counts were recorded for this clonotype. CDR3 residues: CASSPLDGGEQYF. CDR3 nucleotide sequence: TGTGCCAGCTCACCCCTTGATGGAGGGGAGCAGTACTTC. The V gene is TRBV18, the J gene TRBJ2-7, with a weak D call TRBD2 (6 bases). Per the germline V gene, CDR1 is KGHSH and CDR2 is LQKENI. The CDR3 length is 13 residues. The V end was cut by 3 bases, the J end by 7 bases, with 13 bases between.